This TCR beta chain is drawn from a study of regulatory T cells in long-lasting Graves disease. This clonotype was counted ten times or more. Described time point: newly diagnosed GD, antithyroid drugs for less than 3 months. The TCR library was prepared using RNA isolated from PBMCs. Recruitment took place at an endocrinology department in Xi'an, China. Trimming removed 0 bases from V and 0 bases from J; junction bases left unmatched: 8. The CDR3 extends over 19 amino acids. In germline, CDR1 is SGHNT, CDR2 YYREEE (reference sequence). Arm-PCR of CDR3 regions and iRepertoire HTBI primers were the basis on which TCR beta libraries were built. TCRdb reanalysed the multiplex PCR reads using MiXCR and keeps one entry per CDR3 protein. This table has approximately 270,000 distinct CDR3 sequences, more than 15% appearing once. The sample was also linked to a second study, of T cells in Graves' hyperthyroidism and ophthalmopathy.

The specimen comprised peripheral blood mononuclear cells (PBMCs), sampled at new diagnosis, from a patient treated with antithyroid drugs. This chain uses TRBV5-4 with TRBJ2-1; 11 bases align to TRBD2. The clonotype was recovered from a woman in her 30s with Graves disease. The CDR3 protein is CASSLGGASGGSSYNEQFF. The CDR3 DNA reads as TGTGCCAGCAGCTTGGGCGGGGCTAGCGGGGGGAGCTCCTACAATGAGCAGTTCTTC.